The sequence of this TCR beta chain was determined in a study of identical twins. Study-level findings and limits: The more abundant beta clonotypes in cord blood had fewer insertions, and memory repertoires did not show this.

This clonotype was picked up many times. The antigen is unknown. A universal primer site came from template switching; cDNA carried unique molecular identifiers. TCRdb reprocessed the 5' RACE reads via MiXCR and lists one record per CDR3 protein. The data contain roughly 750,000 distinct CDR3 sequences, approximately 21% of them seen just once; the ten biggest clones take up approximately 4.3%. CDR3 length: 14 amino acids. Germline trimming cut 6 bases from V and 4 bases from J; bases unmatched to any gene: 5. The same sample was also used in a study of T cells expressing NK-cell markers. Turning to that study: In the group of eight sequenced donors, seven were HCMV-seropositive and one was seronegative. In a few donors, dominant clonotypes made up roughly 28.3-65% of CD3+CD56-NKG2C+ cells.

This rearrangement joins TRBV12-3 or TRBV12-4 to TRBJ1-5; 8 nucleotides agree with TRBD1. The sequenced material came from PBMCs. The TCR sequence derives from a woman aged 18-29 years in good health. CDR3 sequence: CASSRQGRNQPQHF. DNA of the CDR3: TGTGCCAGCAGCAGACAGGGGAGGAATCAGCCCCAGCATTTT.